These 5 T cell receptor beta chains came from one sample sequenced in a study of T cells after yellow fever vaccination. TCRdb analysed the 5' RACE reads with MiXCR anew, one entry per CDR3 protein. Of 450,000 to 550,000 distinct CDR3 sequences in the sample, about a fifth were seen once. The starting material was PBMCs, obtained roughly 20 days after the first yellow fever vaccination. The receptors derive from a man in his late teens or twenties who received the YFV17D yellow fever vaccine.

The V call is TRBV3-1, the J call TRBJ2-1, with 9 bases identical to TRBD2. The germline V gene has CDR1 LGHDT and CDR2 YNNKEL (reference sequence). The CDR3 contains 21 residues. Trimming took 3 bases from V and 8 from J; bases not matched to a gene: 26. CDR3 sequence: CASSHWSGGSGGHGRGDEQFF. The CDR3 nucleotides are TGTGCCAGCAGCCACTGGTCGGGGGGCAGCGGGGGGCACGGTAGGGGAGATGAGCAGTTCTTC.

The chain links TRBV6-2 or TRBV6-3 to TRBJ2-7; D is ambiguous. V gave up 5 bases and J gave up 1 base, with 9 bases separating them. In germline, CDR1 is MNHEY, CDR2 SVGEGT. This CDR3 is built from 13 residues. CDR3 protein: CASSLQRSYEQYV. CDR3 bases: TGTGCCAGCAGTCTACAACGATCCTACGAGCAGTACGTC.

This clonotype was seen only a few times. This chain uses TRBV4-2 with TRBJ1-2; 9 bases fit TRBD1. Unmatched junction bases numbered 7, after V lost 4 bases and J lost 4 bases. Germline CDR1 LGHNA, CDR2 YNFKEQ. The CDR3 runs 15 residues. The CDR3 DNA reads TGTGCCAGCAGCCTTACACCGACAGGGGGCTATGGCTACACCTTC. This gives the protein CASSLTPTGGYGYTF.

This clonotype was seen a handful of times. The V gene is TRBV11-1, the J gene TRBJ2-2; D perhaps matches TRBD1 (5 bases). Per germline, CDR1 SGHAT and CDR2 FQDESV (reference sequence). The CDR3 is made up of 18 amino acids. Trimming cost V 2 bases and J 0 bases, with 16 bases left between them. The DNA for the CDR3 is TGTGCCAGCAGCTTACCTAACAGGCGTATTTCGAACACCGGGGAGCTGTTTTTT. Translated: CASSLPNRRISNTGELFF.

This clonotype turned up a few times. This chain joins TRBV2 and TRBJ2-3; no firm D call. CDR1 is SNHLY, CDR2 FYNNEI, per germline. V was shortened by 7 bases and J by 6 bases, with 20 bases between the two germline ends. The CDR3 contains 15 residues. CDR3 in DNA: TGTGCCAGCAAAATCTCGCCTGTCCGGGCTGATACGCAGTATTTT. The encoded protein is CASKISPVRADTQYF.